This T cell receptor (beta chain) was captured in a study of cytomegalovirus exposure and HLA in healthy donors. Study-wide findings and caveats: Presence/absence comparisons presumed near-even sequencing depth among donors. TCR beta chain V- and J-gene trimming was linked, in a later analysis, to a missense variant in DCLRE1C.

Germline V lookup: CDR1 SGDLS, CDR2 YYNGEE. Trimming stripped 1 base from V and 6 bases from J, with 15 bases between. This CDR3 comprises 15 residues. Vbeta (60) and Jbeta (13) primers were used in the PCR. Using immunoSEQ multiplex PCR, the repertoire was profiled, and TCRdb retains in-frame clones only, with some absent. This repertoire shows about 120,000 clones, 70% to 80% found once; its top ten account for 1.5% to 2%. A remark on this clone: What it binds is unknown.

The origin of this receptor is a man aged 18 to 30 in good health and CMV-seronegative. Sample: PBMCs. The V gene is TRBV9, the J gene TRBJ2-3, with D possibly TRBD1 on 6 matching bases. This CDR3 is CASSVRPSTGDTQYF. The CDR3 DNA is TGTGCCAGCAGCGTACGCCCCTCCACAGGGGATACGCAGTATTTT. Drawing the rest from reference TRBV9 and TRBJ2-3, the complete variable domain is DSGVTQTPKHLITATGQRVTLRCSPRSGDLSVYWYQQSLDQGLQFLIQYYNGEERAKGNILERFSAQQFPDLHSELNLSSLELGDSALYFCASSVRPSTGDTQYFGPGTRLTVL.